This T cell receptor beta chain was obtained from a study of blood T cell repertoires in COVID-19. Whole-study context: Whether acute or convalescent, the COVID-19 samples came from the United States, Italy and Spain. In each case, the material was cDNA or gDNA derived from T cells, B-cell-depleted T cells, or PBMCs.

Per the germline V gene, CDR1 is SQVTM and CDR2 is ANQGSEA. CDR3 length equals 11 residues. Between the trimmed V and J ends, which lost 2 bases and 7 bases, there was a span of 8 bases. Measured with immunoSEQ multiplex PCR; TCRdb has only the in-frame clones, and not every one. Among over 65,000 clones listed, 90% were seen once. The sequence was collected from a human donor in a cohort sampled during active COVID-19. The sample was peripheral blood. The chain uses TRBV29-1 and TRBJ1-1; D call uncertain. CDR3 residues: CSVERRLEAFF. The DNA for the CDR3 is TGCAGCGTTGAAAGGCGGCTTGAAGCTTTCTTT.